This T cell receptor (beta chain) was recorded in a study of shared clonotypes between healthy human individuals. CDR1 is MNHNS and CDR2 is SASEGT in the germline V gene. The CDR3 loop spans 14 amino acids. V lost 9 bases to trimming and J lost 3 bases, with 14 bases between them. The repertoire was sequenced with immunoSEQ multiplex PCR; TCRdb's copy has only in-frame clones and lacks some. Among about 980,000 clones listed, 70% to 85% were seen once. The source material was memory CD4+ T cells sorted from blood. Subset noted: CD45RA-negative fraction. The sequence derives from a man in his late teens or twenties in good health. The chain uses TRBV6-1 and TRBJ2-2, with D possibly being TRBD1 (5 bases). DNA for the CDR3: TGTGCCAGTAAAGGGGAATGGGACACCGGGGAGCTGTTTTTT. Translation gives CASKGEWDTGELFF.